Listed below are T cell receptor beta chains from one sample, sequenced in a study of shared clonotypes between healthy human individuals. Assay: immunoSEQ multiplex PCR; the TCRdb copy retains only in-frame clones and omits some. The top ten hold roughly 0.61% of the sample, which has 950,000 to 1,100,000 clones, 70% to 80% seen once. The sample comprised memory CD4+ T cells from PBMCs. The receptors stem from a man younger than 30 in good health. Some clones in this sample may be carry-over from other donors' samples. Each CDR3 is given with its conserved first and last residue. The D gene is left open where the match is weak. Size values are once, few and many counts, or a class for expanded clones, and some rows have none.

clone size: once; J gene: TRBJ1-3; V gene: TRBV7-9; D gene: TRBD1; CDR3 DNA: TGTGCCAGCAGCCCCAGGACAGGGTCGACTGGAAACACCATATATTTT; CDR3 protein: CASSPRTGSTGNTIYF
clone size: -; J gene: TRBJ2-2; V gene: TRBV5-1; D gene: -; CDR3 DNA: TGCGCCAGCAGCTTGGAACCTAACACCGGGGAGCTGTTTTTT; CDR3 protein: CASSLEPNTGELFF
clone size: -; J gene: TRBJ1-4; V gene: TRBV28; D gene: TRBD1; CDR3 DNA: TGTGCCAGCAGGACAGGGAGTGAAAAACTGTTTTTT; CDR3 protein: CASRTGSEKLFF
clone size: once; J gene: TRBJ2-2; V gene: TRBV5-1; D gene: -; CDR3 DNA: TGCGCCAGCAGCCCCGCGGGCACAGCTAACACCGGGGAGCTGTTTTTT; CDR3 protein: CASSPAGTANTGELFF
clone size: -; J gene: TRBJ2-7; V gene: TRBV7-6; D gene: -; CDR3 DNA: TGTGCCAGCAGCTTACTAGCCAATCTTAAGGATGGGGACGAGCAGTACTTC; CDR3 protein: CASSLLANLKDGDEQYF
clone size: -; J gene: TRBJ2-5; V gene: TRBV15; D gene: -; CDR3 DNA: TGTGCCACCAGCAGACTTTTCGAGATGCGGCAAGAGACCCAGTACTTC; CDR3 protein: CATSRLFEMRQETQYF
clone size: -; J gene: TRBJ2-3; V gene: TRBV7-9; D gene: TRBD2; CDR3 DNA: TGTGCCAGCAGTCTACGACTAGCGGGTCTACAGATGGAGCAGTATTTT; CDR3 protein: CASSLRLAGLQMEQYF
clone size: -; J gene: TRBJ2-6; V gene: TRBV28; D gene: -; CDR3 DNA: TGTGCCAGCAGTTTCAGGGGCTCTGGGGCCAACGTCCTGACTTTC; CDR3 protein: CASSFRGSGANVLTF
clone size: -; J gene: TRBJ2-1; V gene: TRBV11-2; D gene: -; CDR3 DNA: TGTGCCAGCAGCTTAACCCCTACGGGTGGGCTGGGTGAGCAGTTCTTC; CDR3 protein: CASSLTPTGGLGEQFF
clone size: -; J gene: TRBJ2-7; V gene: TRBV30; D gene: TRBD2; CDR3 DNA: TGTGCCTGGAGTGTTGTCGCGGGAGGCTACGAGCAGTACTTC; CDR3 protein: CAWSVVAGGYEQYF
clone size: once; J gene: TRBJ2-6; V gene: TRBV5-6; D gene: TRBD1; CDR3 DNA: TGTGCCAGCAGCTTGGTAGGACAGGGGAGCTCTGGGGCCAACGTCCTGACTTTC; CDR3 protein: CASSLVGQGSSGANVLTF
clone size: -; J gene: TRBJ1-4; V gene: TRBV7-9; D gene: -; CDR3 DNA: TGTGCCAGCAGACGAACAGGGATCGGTGAAAAACTGTTTTTT; CDR3 protein: CASRRTGIGEKLFF
clone size: -; J gene: TRBJ1-5; V gene: TRBV7-2; D gene: -; CDR3 DNA: TGTGCCAGCAGCTTCCGGGACTCAAATCAGCCCCAGCATTTT; CDR3 protein: CASSFRDSNQPQHF
clone size: once; J gene: TRBJ2-7; V gene: TRBV28; D gene: -; CDR3 DNA: TGTGCCAGCAGCCTCCTAGGGCAGGGGTCCAGCTCCTACGAGCAGTACTTC; CDR3 protein: CASSLLGQGSSSYEQYF
clone size: -; J gene: TRBJ2-5; V gene: TRBV7-9; D gene: TRBD1; CDR3 DNA: TGTGCCAGCAGCTTAGGGGGGACAGGGGGAGAGACCCAGTACTTC; CDR3 protein: CASSLGGTGGETQYF
clone size: -; J gene: TRBJ2-7; V gene: TRBV7-8; D gene: TRBD1; CDR3 DNA: TGTGCCAGCGGGGGGACAGGTGTTAGGTACGAGCAGTACTTC; CDR3 protein: CASGGTGVRYEQYF
clone size: -; J gene: TRBJ1-2; V gene: TRBV21-1; D gene: -; CDR3 DNA: TGTGCCAGCAGCGGATTATTGGACAGGGACTATGGCTACACCTTC; CDR3 protein: CASSGLLDRDYGYTF
clone size: -; J gene: TRBJ2-1; V gene: TRBV11-2; D gene: TRBD2; CDR3 DNA: TGTGCCAGCAGCTTACGACTAGCGCTGGATGAGCAGTTCTTC; CDR3 protein: CASSLRLALDEQFF
clone size: few; J gene: TRBJ1-2; V gene: TRBV5-1; D gene: -; CDR3 DNA: TGCGCCAGCAGCTTGCCACAGGGAGAGGGATATGGCTACACCTTC; CDR3 protein: CASSLPQGEGYGYTF
clone size: -; J gene: TRBJ1-2; V gene: TRBV18; D gene: -; CDR3 DNA: TGTGCCAGCTCACTCAGGAGTGAGGATGGCTACACCTTC; CDR3 protein: CASSLRSEDGYTF
clone size: -; J gene: TRBJ2-1; V gene: TRBV2; D gene: -; CDR3 DNA: TGTGCCAGCACACTAGGACTGAACAATGAGCAGTTCTTC; CDR3 protein: CASTLGLNNEQFF
clone size: once; J gene: TRBJ1-1; V gene: TRBV30; D gene: -; CDR3 DNA: TGTGCCTGGGGCAGAACCACTGAAGCTTTCTTT; CDR3 protein: CAWGRTTEAFF
clone size: -; J gene: TRBJ1-5; V gene: TRBV15; D gene: TRBD1; CDR3 DNA: TGTGCCACCAGCAGAGAGAGGACAGGGGTGGATCAGCCCCAGCATTTT; CDR3 protein: CATSRERTGVDQPQHF
clone size: -; J gene: TRBJ2-2; V gene: TRBV10-3; D gene: TRBD2; CDR3 DNA: TGTGCCATCAGAGGACTAGCGGGAGACGGGGAGCTGTTTTTT; CDR3 protein: CAIRGLAGDGELFF
clone size: -; J gene: TRBJ2-3; V gene: TRBV29-1; D gene: -; CDR3 DNA: TGCAGCGTTGAAACGGGCAGCACAGATACGCAGTATTTT; CDR3 protein: CSVETGSTDTQYF
clone size: -; J gene: TRBJ2-2; V gene: TRBV11-2; D gene: TRBD1; CDR3 DNA: TGTGCCAGCAGCAGACAGACAGGGATTAATACCGGGGAGCTGTTTTTT; CDR3 protein: CASSRQTGINTGELFF
clone size: once; J gene: TRBJ2-7; V gene: TRBV29-1; D gene: -; CDR3 DNA: TGCAGCGCTCAATGGAACAACTACGAGCAGTACTTC; CDR3 protein: CSAQWNNYEQYF
clone size: -; J gene: TRBJ1-4; V gene: TRBV4-3; D gene: -; CDR3 DNA: TGCGCCAGCAGCCAAGACCAGTGGCAGCTCGGTGAAAAACTGTTTTTT; CDR3 protein: CASSQDQWQLGEKLFF
clone size: -; J gene: TRBJ1-5; V gene: TRBV28; D gene: -; CDR3 DNA: TGTGCCGCCACTGTCCCGAATCAGCCCCAGCATTTT; CDR3 protein: CAATVPNQPQHF
clone size: -; J gene: TRBJ2-7; V gene: TRBV6-6; D gene: -; CDR3 DNA: TGTGCCAGCAGTTCCCGGGACTCGGAACTCGAGCAGTACTTC; CDR3 protein: CASSSRDSELEQYF
clone size: -; J gene: TRBJ2-7; V gene: TRBV5-1; D gene: -; CDR3 DNA: TGCGCCAGCAGCTTGGCCGGCGGGGTAGGATCCTACGAGCAGTACTTC; CDR3 protein: CASSLAGGVGSYEQYF
clone size: -; J gene: TRBJ1-5; V gene: TRBV6-1; D gene: TRBD1; CDR3 DNA: TGTGCCAGCAGGGGGGGACAGGGGGATGGCCAGCCCCAGCATTTT; CDR3 protein: CASRGGQGDGQPQHF
clone size: few; J gene: TRBJ2-5; V gene: TRBV5-4; D gene: TRBD1; CDR3 DNA: TGTGCCAGCAGCCGGGACAGGGAGACCCAGTACTTC; CDR3 protein: CASSRDRETQYF
clone size: few; J gene: TRBJ2-3; V gene: TRBV7-9; D gene: -; CDR3 DNA: TGTGCCAGCAGCTTAGAGGGCCTTACCACAGATACGCAGTATTTT; CDR3 protein: CASSLEGLTTDTQYF
clone size: -; J gene: TRBJ2-7; V gene: TRBV30; D gene: -; CDR3 DNA: TGTGCCTGGAGGGGCCTACCGGGCGAGCAGTACTTC; CDR3 protein: CAWRGLPGEQYF
clone size: many; J gene: TRBJ2-5; V gene: TRBV7-9; D gene: TRBD2; CDR3 DNA: TGTGCCAGCAGTTTGCTGGCGGGAGGGCCGGAGGAGACCCAGTACTTC; CDR3 protein: CASSLLAGGPEETQYF
clone size: -; J gene: TRBJ2-7; V gene: TRBV30; D gene: -; CDR3 DNA: TGTGCCTGGAGCCTACAGGGTTGGGAGCAGTACTTC; CDR3 protein: CAWSLQGWEQYF
clone size: once; J gene: TRBJ2-7; V gene: TRBV11-2; D gene: -; CDR3 DNA: TGTGCCAGCAGCTTCAGAGTGCGGGGAGGAAACCACCACGAGCAGTACTTC; CDR3 protein: CASSFRVRGGNHHEQYF
clone size: -; J gene: TRBJ1-4; V gene: TRBV29-1; D gene: -; CDR3 DNA: TGCAGCGTAGCCGGGACAGAAAAACTGTTTTTT; CDR3 protein: CSVAGTEKLFF
clone size: -; J gene: TRBJ2-3; V gene: TRBV5-1; D gene: TRBD1; CDR3 DNA: TGCGCCAGCAGATTGACAGGGGGAAGCACAGATACGCAGTATTTT; CDR3 protein: CASRLTGGSTDTQYF
clone size: -; J gene: TRBJ2-7; V gene: TRBV15; D gene: -; CDR3 DNA: TGTGCCACCAGCAGGGAAGGGCTAGGCTACGAGCAGTACTTC; CDR3 protein: CATSREGLGYEQYF
clone size: -; J gene: TRBJ1-2; V gene: TRBV28; D gene: TRBD1; CDR3 DNA: TGTGCCAGCAGTTTAATACAGGGGGCAGATGGCTACACCTTC; CDR3 protein: CASSLIQGADGYTF
clone size: -; J gene: TRBJ2-1; V gene: TRBV28; D gene: TRBD2; CDR3 DNA: TGTGCCAGCAGTTCGACTAGCGGGGGCGCCTACAATGAGCAGTTCTTC; CDR3 protein: CASSSTSGGAYNEQFF
clone size: -; J gene: TRBJ2-7; V gene: TRBV2; D gene: -; CDR3 DNA: TGTGCCAGCAGTGACCAGGCTATAACCAACGAGCAGTACTTC; CDR3 protein: CASSDQAITNEQYF
clone size: -; J gene: TRBJ1-1; V gene: TRBV28; D gene: -; CDR3 DNA: TGTGCCAGCAGTTTAAGAGGGGGACTGGCGAACACTGAAGCTTTCTTT; CDR3 protein: CASSLRGGLANTEAFF
clone size: -; J gene: TRBJ2-1; V gene: TRBV6-6; D gene: TRBD2; CDR3 DNA: TGTGCCAGCCTTCGAACTAGCGGGAGGGATGAGCAGTTCTTC; CDR3 protein: CASLRTSGRDEQFF
clone size: once; J gene: TRBJ2-3; V gene: TRBV9; D gene: -; CDR3 DNA: TGTGCCAGCAGCGTAGCCCCTCGGAGGGATACGCAGTATTTT; CDR3 protein: CASSVAPRRDTQYF
clone size: -; J gene: TRBJ1-1; V gene: TRBV19; D gene: -; CDR3 DNA: TGTGCCAGTACGGCGGGGGGGGCGTTAGAAGCTTTCTTT; CDR3 protein: CASTAGGALEAFF
clone size: -; J gene: TRBJ2-1; V gene: TRBV19; D gene: TRBD2; CDR3 DNA: TGTGCCAGTAGTCAGGGACTAGGTCACAATGAGCAGTTCTTC; CDR3 protein: CASSQGLGHNEQFF
clone size: -; J gene: TRBJ2-2; V gene: TRBV7-3; D gene: -; CDR3 DNA: TGTGCCAGCAGCCCATCGGGACAGAACACCGGGGAGCTGTTTTTT; CDR3 protein: CASSPSGQNTGELFF
clone size: -; J gene: TRBJ2-1; V gene: TRBV5-1; D gene: -; CDR3 DNA: TGCGCCAGCAGCTTGGTCGCGACGGTCAATGAGCAGTTCTTC; CDR3 protein: CASSLVATVNEQFF
clone size: once; J gene: TRBJ2-2; V gene: TRBV2; D gene: -; CDR3 DNA: TGTGCCAGCAGTGAGTCTGGGGACACCGGGGAGCTGTTTTTT; CDR3 protein: CASSESGDTGELFF